This TCR beta chain was identified in a study of T cell responses to AZD1222 COVID-19 vaccine. General study findings and limits: Possibly, clonal diversity was underestimated; donors were largely white British and included more females. CD4 TCRs linked to vaccination spanned spike, dominating at 160-218 and 743-854.

Per germline, CDR1 MNHEY and CDR2 SVGAGI. V dropped 2 bases and J dropped 0 bases, with 5 bases sitting between them. The CDR3 contains 14 residues. As to this clone: The antigen remains unidentified.

Only in-frame clones appear in the TCRdb table, and some are missing; sequencing was by immunoSEQ multiplex PCR. This sample has fewer than 100,000 clones, with approximately 91% found just once. V is TRBV6-5 and J is TRBJ2-1; D is unclear. The sequence was obtained from an adult who received the AZD1222 COVID-19 vaccine. This specimen was peripheral blood, taken 28 days after the second AZD1222 dose. The CDR3 spells CASSYGYSYNEQFF. CDR3 in DNA: TGTGCCAGCAGTTACGGTTACTCCTACAATGAGCAGTTCTTC.